These 6 T cell receptor beta chains were all obtained from the same sample, sequenced in a study of T cells in Graves' hyperthyroidism and ophthalmopathy. It was RNA transcripts that yielded the amplified TCR beta CDR3 regions. In the first-round RT-PCR of the TCR CDR3, the HTBI primer set was used. TCRdb re-analysed the multiplex PCR reads in MiXCR, keeping a single row per CDR3 protein. The table shows more than 300,000 distinct CDR3 sequences, with about 18% occurring only once. Sequences were obtained from blood. These receptors came from a man between 18 and 29 years old with Graves' ophthalmopathy.

Only a few counts were recorded for this clonotype. V and J are TRBV28 and TRBJ1-5, with 7 bases that match TRBD1. This CDR3 is 15 amino acids long. The J segment lost 4 bases and the V segment lost 2 bases, leaving 5 bases of the junction unmatched. The germline V gene has CDR1 MDHEN and CDR2 SYDVKM. CDR3 residues: CASSLGQVGNQPQHF. The CDR3 bases are TGTGCCAGCAGTTTAGGACAGGTCGGAAATCAGCCCCAGCATTTT.

There are many counts of this clonotype. This rearrangement joins TRBV6-1 to TRBJ1-1, with a weak D call TRBD1 (5 bases). The CDR3 spans 12 residues. CDR1 MNHNS and CDR2 SASEGT come from the germline V gene. Trimming removed 8 bases at V and 4 bases at J, with 11 bases between. Here the CDR3 reads CASPGGVTEAFF. As DNA, the CDR3 is TGTGCCAGCCCGGGGGGTGTCACTGAAGCTTTCTTT.

This clonotype was counted many times. The chain links TRBV9 to TRBJ2-5, with TRBD2 matching over 11 bases. CDR1 is SGDLS and CDR2 is YYNGEE in the germline V gene. There are 17 residues in the CDR3. Trimming took 3 bases from V and 3 from J; bases not matched to a gene: 10. In DNA, the CDR3 is TGTGCCAGCAGCGGTCGACTAGCGGGGCGGACGAAAGAGACCCAGTACTTC. Translated: CASSGRLAGRTKETQYF.

The rearrangement uses TRBV3-1 and TRBJ1-4, with TRBD1 matching over 7 bases. The CDR3 is made up of 14 amino acids. The ends lost 2 bases at V and 8 bases at J; junction bases unmatched: 5. Germline lookup yields CDR1 LGHDT and CDR2 YNNKEL (reference sequence). This CDR3 is CASSQRQGGEKLFF. In DNA form, the CDR3 reads TGTGCCAGCAGCCAACGACAGGGTGGAGAAAAACTGTTTTTT.

The rearrangement uses TRBV15 and TRBJ1-2; 7 bases map to TRBD1. Looked up from germline, CDR1 is LNHNV and CDR2 is YYDKDF (reference sequence). V lost 8 bases, J lost 7 bases, and 7 bases stayed unmatched. The CDR3 spans 12 residues. CDR3 residues: CATGTDGIGYTF. Here the CDR3 DNA reads TGTGCCACCGGGACAGATGGAATTGGCTACACCTTC.

Turning to this clonotype: This may stem from a read error, because a much larger clone lies one nucleotide away. The rearrangement links TRBV20-1 to TRBJ1-1, with 9 bases fitting TRBD1. Germline assignment: CDR1 DFQATT and CDR2 SNEGSKA (reference sequence). The V segment lost 6 bases and the J segment 9 bases; nucleotides outside the gene matches: 14. The CDR3 contains 14 residues. CDR3 amino acids: CSALQGAGETKAFF. In nucleotides, the CDR3 is TGCAGTGCCTTACAGGGGGCAGGAGAGACTAAAGCTTTCTTT.